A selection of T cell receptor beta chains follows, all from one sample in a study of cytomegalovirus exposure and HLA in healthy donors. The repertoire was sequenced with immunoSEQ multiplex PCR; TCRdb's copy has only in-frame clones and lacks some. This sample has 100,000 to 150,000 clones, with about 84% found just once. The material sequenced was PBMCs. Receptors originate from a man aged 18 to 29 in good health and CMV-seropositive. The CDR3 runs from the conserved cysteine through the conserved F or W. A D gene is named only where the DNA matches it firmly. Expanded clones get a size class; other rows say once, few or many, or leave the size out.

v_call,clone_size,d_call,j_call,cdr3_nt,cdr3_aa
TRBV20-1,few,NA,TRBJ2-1,TGCAGTGCCTTAGCACCCAATCGGCAGTTCTTC,CSALAPNRQFF
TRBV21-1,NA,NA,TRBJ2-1,TGTGCCAGCAGCAATTACGGAGCGGGGTCCTACAATGAGCAGTTCTTC,CASSNYGAGSYNEQFF
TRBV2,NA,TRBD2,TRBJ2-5,TGTGCCAGCAGTCCCGACCTTTGGGGGGGAGAGACCCAGTACTTC,CASSPDLWGGETQYF
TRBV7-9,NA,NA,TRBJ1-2,TGTGCCAGCAGCTTAGTCGCACTCCGTGACTATGGCTACACCTTC,CASSLVALRDYGYTF
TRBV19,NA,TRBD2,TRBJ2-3,TGTGCCAGTAGGCGGGGGGGAGTCACAGATACGCAGTATTTT,CASRRGGVTDTQYF
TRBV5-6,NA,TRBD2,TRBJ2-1,TGTGCCAGCAGCCCCGGGGGGAGCTCCTACAATGAGCAGTTCTTC,CASSPGGSSYNEQFF
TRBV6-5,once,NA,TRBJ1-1,TGTGCCAGCAGATCCCGACAGGAACTGAACACTGAAGCTTTCTTT,CASRSRQELNTEAFF
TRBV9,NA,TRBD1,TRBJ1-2,TGTGCCAGCAGCGGACGGACAGGCACCTTC,CASSGRTGTF
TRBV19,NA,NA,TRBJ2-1,TGTGCCAGTAGTAGGGGCGGCAGTTTAAATGAGCAGTTCTTC,CASSRGGSLNEQFF
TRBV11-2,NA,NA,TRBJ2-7,TGTGCCAGCAGCTTAACACAGTCCTACGAGCAGTACTTC,CASSLTQSYEQYF
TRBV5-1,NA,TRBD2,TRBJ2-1,TGCGCCAGCAGCTTGGAAACTAGCGGATCCTACAATGAGCAGTTCTTC,CASSLETSGSYNEQFF
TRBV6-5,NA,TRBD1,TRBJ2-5,TGTGCCAGCAGCAGACAGGGGGAGACCCAGTACTTC,CASSRQGETQYF
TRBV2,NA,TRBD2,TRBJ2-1,TGTGCCAGCAGCCCTAGCGGGAGGGCTGGAAGGGAGCAGTTCTTC,CASSPSGRAGREQFF
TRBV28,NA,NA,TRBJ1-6,TGTGCCAGCATCCAACCCGCGGTACATAATTCACCCCTCCACTTT,CASIQPAVHNSPLHF